The clone carrying this TCR beta chain was seen just once. The study ran its PCR with 60 Vbeta and 13 Jbeta primers. Sequenced by immunoSEQ multiplex PCR; TCRdb stores in-frame clones only, minus some. The sample lists fewer than 150,000 clones; about 70% were seen once. Germline V gene sequence: CDR1 GTSNPN, CDR2 SVGIG (reference sequence). With 4 bases removed from V and 1 base from J, the gap between germline ends came to 14 bases. The length of the CDR3 is 15 residues. These data belong to a study of cytomegalovirus exposure and HLA in healthy donors. The receptor's source is a man aged 18-30 years in good health and CMV-seronegative. The specimen was PBMCs. The chain links TRBV30 to TRBJ1-3; D possibly corresponds to TRBD1 (6 bases). The CDR3 nucleotides read TGTGCCTGGATTTACAGGGAGTTTTCTGGAAACACCATATATTTT. Protein: CAWIYREFSGNTIYF.